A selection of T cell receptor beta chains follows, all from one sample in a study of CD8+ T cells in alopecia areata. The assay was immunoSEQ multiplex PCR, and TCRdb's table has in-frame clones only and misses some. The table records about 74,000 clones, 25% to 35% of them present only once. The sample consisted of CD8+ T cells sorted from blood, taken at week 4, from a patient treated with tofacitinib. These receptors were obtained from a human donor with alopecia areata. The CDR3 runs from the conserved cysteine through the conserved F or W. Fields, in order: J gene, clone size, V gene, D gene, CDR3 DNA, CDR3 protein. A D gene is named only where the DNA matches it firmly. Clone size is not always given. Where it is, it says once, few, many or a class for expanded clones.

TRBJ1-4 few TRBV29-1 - TGCAGCGTTGAAGTGGAGACAGGCAGGCTGTTTTTT CSVEVETGRLFF
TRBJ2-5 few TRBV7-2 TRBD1 TGTGCCAGCAGCCAAGTGTCTAGCCCGGACAGGGAGACCCAGTACTTC CASSQVSSPDRETQYF
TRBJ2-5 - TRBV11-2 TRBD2 TGTGCCAGCAGCACGGGGGGGGAGCAGTACTTC CASSTGGEQYF
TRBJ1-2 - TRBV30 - TGTGCCTGGAGCAGGTCCTGGGATAACTATGGCTACACCTTC CAWSRSWDNYGYTF
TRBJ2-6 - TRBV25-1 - TGTGCCAGCAGCGCCGACGCCTTGGGGTCCGGGGCCAACGTCCTGACTTTC CASSADALGSGANVLTF
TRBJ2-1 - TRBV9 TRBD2 TGTGCCAGCAGCATCTATACGGGAGGGCCTAGTTTCTTC CASSIYTGGPSFF
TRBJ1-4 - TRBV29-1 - TGCAGCGTTGGTGGAGGGGAGAGCGAAAAACTGTTTTTT CSVGGGESEKLFF
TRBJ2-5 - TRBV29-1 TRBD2 TGCAGCGTTGATCAAAGCAAGGGGTCTAGCGGGACCCAAGAGACCCAGTACTTC CSVDQSKGSSGTQETQYF
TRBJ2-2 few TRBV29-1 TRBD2 TGCAGCGTTTGGACTAGCGGGAGGACCGGGGAGCTGTTTTTT CSVWTSGRTGELFF
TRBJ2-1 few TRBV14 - TGTGCCAGCAGCCGTGGAGGCAATGAGCAGTTCTTC CASSRGGNEQFF